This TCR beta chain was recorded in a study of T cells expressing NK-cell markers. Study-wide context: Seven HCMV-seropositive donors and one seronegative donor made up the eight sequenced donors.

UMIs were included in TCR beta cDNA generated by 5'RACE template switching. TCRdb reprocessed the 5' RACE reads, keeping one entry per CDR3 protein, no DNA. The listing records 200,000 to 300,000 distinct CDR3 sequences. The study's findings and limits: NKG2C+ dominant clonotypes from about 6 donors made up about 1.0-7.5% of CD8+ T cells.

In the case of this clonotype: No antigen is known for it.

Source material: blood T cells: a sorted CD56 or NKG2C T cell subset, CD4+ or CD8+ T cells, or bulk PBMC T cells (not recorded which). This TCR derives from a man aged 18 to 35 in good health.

CDR3 protein: CASRGAAPMNTEAFF. The chain has TRBV12-3 or TRBV12-4 and TRBJ1-1; the TCRdb D gene call, TRBD1, has no DNA to confirm it. This CDR3 comprises 15 residues.